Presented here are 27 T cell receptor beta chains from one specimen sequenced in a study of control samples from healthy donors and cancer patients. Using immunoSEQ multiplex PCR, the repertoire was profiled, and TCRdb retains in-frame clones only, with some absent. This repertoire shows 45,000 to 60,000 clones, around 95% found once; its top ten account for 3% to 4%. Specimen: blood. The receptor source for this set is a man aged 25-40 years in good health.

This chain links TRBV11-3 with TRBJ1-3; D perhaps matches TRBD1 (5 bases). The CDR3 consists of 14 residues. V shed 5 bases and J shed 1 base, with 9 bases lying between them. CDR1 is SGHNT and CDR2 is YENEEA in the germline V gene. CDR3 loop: CASSRSGSGNTIYF. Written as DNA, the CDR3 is TGTGCCAGCAGCCGGTCAGGGTCTGGAAACACCATATATTTT. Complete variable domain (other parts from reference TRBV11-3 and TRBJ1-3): EAGVVQSPRYKIIEKKQPVAFWCNPISGHNTLYWYLQNLGQGPELLIRYENEEAVDDSQLPKDRFSAERLKGVDSTLKIQPAELGDSAVYLCASSRSGSGNTIYFGEGSWLTVV.

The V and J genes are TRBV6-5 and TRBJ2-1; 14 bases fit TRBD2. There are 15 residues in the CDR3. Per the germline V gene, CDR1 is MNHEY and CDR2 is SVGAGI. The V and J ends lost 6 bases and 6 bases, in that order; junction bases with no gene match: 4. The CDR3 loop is CASRSGTSGSNEQFF. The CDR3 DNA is TGTGCCAGCAGATCCGGGACTAGCGGGAGCAATGAGCAGTTCTTC.

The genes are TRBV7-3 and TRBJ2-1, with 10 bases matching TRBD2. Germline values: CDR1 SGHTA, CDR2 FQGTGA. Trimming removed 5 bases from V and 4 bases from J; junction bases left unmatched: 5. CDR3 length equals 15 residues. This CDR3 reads CASSVRLAGYNEQFF. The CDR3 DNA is TGTGCCAGCAGCGTACGACTAGCGGGTTACAATGAGCAGTTCTTC.

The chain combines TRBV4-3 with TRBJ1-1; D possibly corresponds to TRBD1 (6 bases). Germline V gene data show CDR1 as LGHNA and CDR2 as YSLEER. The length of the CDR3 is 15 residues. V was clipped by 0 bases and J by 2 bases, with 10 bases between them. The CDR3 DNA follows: TGCGCCAGCAGCCAAGATTTGACAGGTAACACTGAAGCTTTCTTT. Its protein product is CASSQDLTGNTEAFF.

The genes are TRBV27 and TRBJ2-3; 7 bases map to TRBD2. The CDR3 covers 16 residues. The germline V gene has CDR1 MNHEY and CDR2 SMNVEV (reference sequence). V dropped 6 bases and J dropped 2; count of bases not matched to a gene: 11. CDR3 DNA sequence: TGTGCCAGCAGCCAATCCCTAGCGGTCATCACAGATACGCAGTATTTT. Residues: CASSQSLAVITDTQYF.

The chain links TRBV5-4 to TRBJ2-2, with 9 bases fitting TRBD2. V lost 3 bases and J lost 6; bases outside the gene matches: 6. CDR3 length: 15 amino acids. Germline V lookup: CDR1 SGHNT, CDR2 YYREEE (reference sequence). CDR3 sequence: CASSSSGGISGELFF. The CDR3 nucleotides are TGTGCCAGCAGCTCGAGCGGGGGGATCTCCGGGGAGCTGTTTTTT.

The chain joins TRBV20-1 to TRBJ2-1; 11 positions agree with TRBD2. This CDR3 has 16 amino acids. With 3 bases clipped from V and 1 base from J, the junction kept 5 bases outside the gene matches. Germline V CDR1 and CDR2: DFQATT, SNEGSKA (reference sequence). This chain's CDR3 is CSASPLAGGSYNEQFF. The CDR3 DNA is TGCAGTGCTAGTCCGCTAGCGGGAGGTTCCTACAATGAGCAGTTCTTC.

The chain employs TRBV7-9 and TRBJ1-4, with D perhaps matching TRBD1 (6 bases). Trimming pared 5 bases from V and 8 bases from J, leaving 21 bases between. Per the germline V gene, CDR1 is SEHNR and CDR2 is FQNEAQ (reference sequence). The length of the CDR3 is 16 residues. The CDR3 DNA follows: TGTGCCAGCAGCCGCACGGGACAAACGCGTCGGGAAAAACTGTTTTTT. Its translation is CASSRTGQTRREKLFF.

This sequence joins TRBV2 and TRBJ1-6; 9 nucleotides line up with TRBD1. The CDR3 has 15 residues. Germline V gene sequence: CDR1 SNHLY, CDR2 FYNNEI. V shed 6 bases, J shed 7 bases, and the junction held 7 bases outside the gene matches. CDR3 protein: CASRTQQGANSPLHF. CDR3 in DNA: TGTGCCAGCAGGACACAACAGGGGGCGAATTCACCCCTCCACTTT.

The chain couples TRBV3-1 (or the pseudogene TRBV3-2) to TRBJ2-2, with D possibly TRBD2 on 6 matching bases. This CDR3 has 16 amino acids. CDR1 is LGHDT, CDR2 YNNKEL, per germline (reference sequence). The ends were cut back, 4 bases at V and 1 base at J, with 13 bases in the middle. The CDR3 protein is CASSPTGTVNTGELFF. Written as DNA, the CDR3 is TGTGCCAGCAGCCCGACCGGGACTGTGAACACCGGGGAGCTGTTTTTT.

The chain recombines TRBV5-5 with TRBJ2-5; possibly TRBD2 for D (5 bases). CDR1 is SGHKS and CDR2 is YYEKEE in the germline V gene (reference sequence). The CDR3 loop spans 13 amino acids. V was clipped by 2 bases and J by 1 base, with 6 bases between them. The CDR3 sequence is CASSFGVQETQYF. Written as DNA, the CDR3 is TGTGCCAGCAGCTTCGGGGTCCAAGAGACCCAGTACTTC.

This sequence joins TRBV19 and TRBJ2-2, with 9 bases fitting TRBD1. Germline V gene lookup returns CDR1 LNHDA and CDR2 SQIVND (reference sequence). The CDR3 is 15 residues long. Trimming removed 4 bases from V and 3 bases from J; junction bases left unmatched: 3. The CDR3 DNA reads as TGTGCCAGTAGTAGGACAGGGGAGTACACCGGGGAGCTGTTTTTT. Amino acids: CASSRTGEYTGELFF. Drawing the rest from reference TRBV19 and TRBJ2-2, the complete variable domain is DGGITQSPKYLFRKEGQNVTLSCEQNLNHDAMYWYRQDPGQGLRLIYYSQIVNDFQKGDIAEGYSVSREKKESFPLTVTSAQKNPTAFYLCASSRTGEYTGELFFGEGSRLTVL.

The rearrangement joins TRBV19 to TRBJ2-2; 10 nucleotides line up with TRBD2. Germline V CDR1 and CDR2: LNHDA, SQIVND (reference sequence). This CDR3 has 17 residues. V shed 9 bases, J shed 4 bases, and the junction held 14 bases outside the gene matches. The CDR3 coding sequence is TGTGCCAGCCTAGGCGAAGCGGGAGGGTATGGCACCGGGGAGCTGTTTTTT. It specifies CASLGEAGGYGTGELFF. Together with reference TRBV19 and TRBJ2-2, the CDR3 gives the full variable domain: DGGITQSPKYLFRKEGQNVTLSCEQNLNHDAMYWYRQDPGQGLRLIYYSQIVNDFQKGDIAEGYSVSREKKESFPLTVTSAQKNPTAFYLCASLGEAGGYGTGELFFGEGSRLTVL.

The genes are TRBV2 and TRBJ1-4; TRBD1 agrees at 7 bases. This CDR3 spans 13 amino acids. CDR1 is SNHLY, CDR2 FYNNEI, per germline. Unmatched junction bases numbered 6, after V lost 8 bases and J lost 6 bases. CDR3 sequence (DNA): TGTGCCAGCTGTAGGGACAGTGATGAAAAACTGTTTTTT. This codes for CASCRDSDEKLFF.

This CDR3 is CASSVGSRGPMNTEAFF. The CDR3, as DNA: TGTGCCAGCAGCGTAGGATCCCGGGGGCCCATGAACACTGAAGCTTTCTTT. This chain uses TRBV9 with TRBJ1-1; TRBD1 is a possible D gene (6 bases). Germline V gene lookup returns CDR1 SGDLS and CDR2 YYNGEE. The CDR3 has 17 amino acids. Trimming removed 0 bases at V and 0 bases at J, with 15 bases between.

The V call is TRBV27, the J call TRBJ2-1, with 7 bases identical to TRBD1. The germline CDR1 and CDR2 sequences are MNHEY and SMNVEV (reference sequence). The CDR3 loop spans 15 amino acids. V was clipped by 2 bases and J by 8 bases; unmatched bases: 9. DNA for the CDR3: TGTGCCAGCAGTTTACTCCCGACAGGGAAGGATGAGCAGTTCTTC. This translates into CASSLLPTGKDEQFF.

In nucleotides, the CDR3 is TGTGCCAGCAGCTTACCCCCGGCCCGACCTAGCACAGATACGCAGTATTTT. This gives the protein CASSLPPARPSTDTQYF. The chain combines TRBV5-6 with TRBJ2-3; the D is unclear. With 2 bases removed from V and 0 bases from J, the gap between germline ends came to 16 bases. Germline loops: CDR1 SGHDT, CDR2 YYEEEE. The CDR3 spans 17 residues. Combining the CDR3 with reference TRBV5-6 and TRBJ2-3 gives the whole variable domain DAGVTQSPTHLIKTRGQQVTLRCSPKSGHDTVSWYQQALGQGPQFIFQYYEEEERQRGNFPDRFSGHQFPNYSSELNVNALLLGDSALYLCASSLPPARPSTDTQYFGPGTRLTVL.

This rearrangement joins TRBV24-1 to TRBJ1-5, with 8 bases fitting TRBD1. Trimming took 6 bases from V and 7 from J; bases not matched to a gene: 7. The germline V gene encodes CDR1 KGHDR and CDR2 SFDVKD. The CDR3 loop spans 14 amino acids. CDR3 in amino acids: CATSTGGYHQPQHF. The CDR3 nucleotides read TGTGCCACCAGTACAGGGGGATATCACCAGCCCCAGCATTTT.

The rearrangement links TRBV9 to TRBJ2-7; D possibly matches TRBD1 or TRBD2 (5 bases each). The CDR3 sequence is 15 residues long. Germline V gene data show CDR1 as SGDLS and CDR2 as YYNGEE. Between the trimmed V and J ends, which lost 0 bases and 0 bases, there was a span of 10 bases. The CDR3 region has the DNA TGTGCCAGCAGCGTAGGTCCAGGGAGCTCCTACGAGCAGTACTTC. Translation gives CASSVGPGSSYEQYF.

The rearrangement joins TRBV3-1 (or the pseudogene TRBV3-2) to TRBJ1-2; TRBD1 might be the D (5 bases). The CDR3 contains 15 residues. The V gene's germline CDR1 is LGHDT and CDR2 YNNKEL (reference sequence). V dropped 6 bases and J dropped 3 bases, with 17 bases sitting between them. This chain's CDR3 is CASSQGGSSHYGYTF. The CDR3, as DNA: TGTGCCAGCAGTCAGGGAGGGAGTTCCCACTATGGCTACACCTTC.

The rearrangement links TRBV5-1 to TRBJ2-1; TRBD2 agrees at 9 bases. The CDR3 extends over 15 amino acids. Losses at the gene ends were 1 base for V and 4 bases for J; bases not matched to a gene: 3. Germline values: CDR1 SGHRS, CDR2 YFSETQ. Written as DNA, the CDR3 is TGCGCCAGCAGCTTGCGACTAGCGGAGTACAATGAGCAGTTCTTC. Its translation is CASSLRLAEYNEQFF. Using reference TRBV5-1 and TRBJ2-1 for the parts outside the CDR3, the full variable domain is KAGVTQTPRYLIKTRGQQVTLSCSPISGHRSVSWYQQTPGQGLQFLFEYFSETQRNKGNFPGRFSGRQFSNSRSEMNVSTLELGDSALYLCASSLRLAEYNEQFFGPGTRLTVL.

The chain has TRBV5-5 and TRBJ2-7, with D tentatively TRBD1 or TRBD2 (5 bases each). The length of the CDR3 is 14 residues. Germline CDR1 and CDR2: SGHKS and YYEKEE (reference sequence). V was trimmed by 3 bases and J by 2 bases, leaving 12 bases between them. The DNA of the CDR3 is TGTGCCAGCAGCTGGGGGAACGGTGCCTACGAGCAGTACTTC. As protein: CASSWGNGAYEQYF.

The CDR3 region is CASSRPGNYGYTF. The DNA for the CDR3 is TGTGCCAGCAGCAGACCAGGGAACTATGGCTACACCTTC. The chain joins TRBV7-9 to TRBJ1-2, with D possibly TRBD1 on 5 matching bases. The V end was cut by 5 bases, the J end by 2 bases, with 9 bases between. This CDR3 is 13 amino acids long. CDR1 SEHNR and CDR2 FQNEAQ come from the germline V gene (reference sequence). The full variable domain, in which reference TRBV7-9 and TRBJ1-2 provide the parts outside the CDR3, is DTGVSQNPRHKITKRGQNVTFRCDPISEHNRLYWYRQTLGQGPEFLTYFQNEAQLEKSRLLSDRFSAERPKGSFSTLEIQRTEQGDSAMYLCASSRPGNYGYTFGSGTRLTVV.

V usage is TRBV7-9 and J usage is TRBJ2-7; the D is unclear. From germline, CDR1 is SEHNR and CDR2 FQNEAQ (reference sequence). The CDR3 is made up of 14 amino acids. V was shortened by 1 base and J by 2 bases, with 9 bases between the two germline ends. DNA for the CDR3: TGTGCCAGCAGCTTAGAGGGCGAGGCCTACGAGCAGTACTTC. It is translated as CASSLEGEAYEQYF.

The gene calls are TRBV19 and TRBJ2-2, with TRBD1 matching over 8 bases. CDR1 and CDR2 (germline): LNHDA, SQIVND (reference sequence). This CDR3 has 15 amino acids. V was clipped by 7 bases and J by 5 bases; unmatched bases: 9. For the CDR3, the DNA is TGTGCCAGTACTCCTGGACAGGGCCGAACCGGGGAGCTGTTTTTT. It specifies CASTPGQGRTGELFF.

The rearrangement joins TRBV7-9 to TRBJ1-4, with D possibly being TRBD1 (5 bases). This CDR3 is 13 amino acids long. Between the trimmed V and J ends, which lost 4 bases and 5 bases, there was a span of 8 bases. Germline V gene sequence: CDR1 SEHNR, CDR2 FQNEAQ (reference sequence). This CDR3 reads CASSWGGNEKLFF. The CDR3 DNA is TGTGCCAGCAGCTGGGGGGGAAATGAAAAACTGTTTTTT.

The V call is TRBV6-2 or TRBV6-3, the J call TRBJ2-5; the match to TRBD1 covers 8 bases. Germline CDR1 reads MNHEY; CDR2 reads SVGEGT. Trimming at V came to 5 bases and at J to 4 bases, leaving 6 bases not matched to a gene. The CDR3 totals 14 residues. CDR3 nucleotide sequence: TGTGCCAGCAGTGACAGGGGTCGGTTAGAGACCCAGTACTTC. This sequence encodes CASSDRGRLETQYF.